Sequencing of this T cell receptor beta chain was carried out in a study of blood T cell repertoires in COVID-19. Study details: Sites in the United States, Italy and Spain provided acute and convalescent COVID-19 samples. PBMCs, B-cell-depleted T cells, or T cells were the source of the cDNA or gDNA that made up the material.

This clone was observed a handful of times. Per the original methods: Estimated nucleated cell counts came from reference gene primer amplification. Clones were sequenced by immunoSEQ multiplex PCR, and TCRdb holds only the in-frame ones, with some missing. That table gives V, J and clone size, and the DNA gave D and trimming. The sample consists of 100,000 to 150,000 clones, approximately 80% of them appearing once. V dropped 1 base and J dropped 5; count of bases not matched to a gene: 10. This CDR3 region has 16 residues. Germline values: CDR1 GTSNPN, CDR2 SVGIG (reference sequence). The source material was peripheral blood. The receptor was isolated from a woman aged 50 to 60 with acute or convalescent COVID-19. The chain joins TRBV30 to TRBJ2-3, with 9 bases identical to TRBD2. CDR3 amino acids: CAWSETSGLWGDTQYF. The CDR3 DNA is TGTGCCTGGAGTGAGACTAGCGGCCTTTGGGGAGATACGCAGTATTTT.